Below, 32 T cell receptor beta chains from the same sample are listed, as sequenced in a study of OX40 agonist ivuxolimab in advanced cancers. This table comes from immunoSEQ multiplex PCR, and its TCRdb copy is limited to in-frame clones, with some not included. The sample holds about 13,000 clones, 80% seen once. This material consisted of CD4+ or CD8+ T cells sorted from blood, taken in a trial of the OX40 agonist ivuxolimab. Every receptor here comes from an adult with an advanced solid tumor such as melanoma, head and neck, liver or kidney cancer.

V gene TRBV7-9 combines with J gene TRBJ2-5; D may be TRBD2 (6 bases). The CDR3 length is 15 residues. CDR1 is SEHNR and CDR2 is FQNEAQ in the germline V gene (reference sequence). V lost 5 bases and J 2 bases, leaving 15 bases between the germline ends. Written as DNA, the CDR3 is TGTGCCAGCAGCCGCGGGGCGGGATCACAAGAGACCCAGTACTTC. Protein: CASSRGAGSQETQYF.

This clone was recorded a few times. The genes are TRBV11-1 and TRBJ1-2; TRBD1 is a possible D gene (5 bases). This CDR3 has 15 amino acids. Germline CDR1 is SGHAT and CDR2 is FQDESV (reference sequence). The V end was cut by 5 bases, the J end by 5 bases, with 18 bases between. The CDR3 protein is CASSPLEQAVYGYTF. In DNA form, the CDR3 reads TGTGCCAGCAGCCCTCTCGAACAGGCCGTTTATGGCTACACCTTC.

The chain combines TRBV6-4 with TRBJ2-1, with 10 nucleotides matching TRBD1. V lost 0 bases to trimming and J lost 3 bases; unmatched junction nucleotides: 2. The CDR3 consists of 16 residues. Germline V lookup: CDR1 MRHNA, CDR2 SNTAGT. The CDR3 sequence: CASSDSGTGDYNEQFF. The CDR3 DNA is TGTGCCAGCAGTGACTCCGGGACAGGGGACTACAATGAGCAGTTCTTC.

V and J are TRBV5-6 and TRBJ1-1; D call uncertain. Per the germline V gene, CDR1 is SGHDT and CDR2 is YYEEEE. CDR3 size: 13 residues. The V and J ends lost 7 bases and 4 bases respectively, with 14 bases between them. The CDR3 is CASGRGPGTEAFF. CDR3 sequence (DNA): TGTGCCAGCGGCCGAGGCCCGGGCACTGAAGCTTTCTTT.

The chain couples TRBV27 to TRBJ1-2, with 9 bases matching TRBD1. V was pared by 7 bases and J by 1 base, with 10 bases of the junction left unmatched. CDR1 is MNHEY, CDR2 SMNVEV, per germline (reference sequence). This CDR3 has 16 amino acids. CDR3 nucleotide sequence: TGTGCCAGCACCTCGGGCGAGACAGGGGGTAACTATGGCTACACCTTC. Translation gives CASTSGETGGNYGYTF.

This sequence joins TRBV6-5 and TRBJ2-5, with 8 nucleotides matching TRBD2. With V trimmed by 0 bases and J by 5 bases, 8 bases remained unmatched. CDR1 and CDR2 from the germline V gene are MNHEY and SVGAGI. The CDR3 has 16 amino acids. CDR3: CASSYSYSGGQETQYF. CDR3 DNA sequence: TGTGCCAGCAGTTACTCGTACTCGGGGGGGCAGGAGACCCAGTACTTC.

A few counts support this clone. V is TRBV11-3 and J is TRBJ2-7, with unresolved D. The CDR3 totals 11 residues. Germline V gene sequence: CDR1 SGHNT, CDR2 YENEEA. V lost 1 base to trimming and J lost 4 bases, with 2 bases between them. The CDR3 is CASSLVYEQYF. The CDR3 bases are TGTGCCAGCAGCTTAGTATACGAGCAGTACTTC.

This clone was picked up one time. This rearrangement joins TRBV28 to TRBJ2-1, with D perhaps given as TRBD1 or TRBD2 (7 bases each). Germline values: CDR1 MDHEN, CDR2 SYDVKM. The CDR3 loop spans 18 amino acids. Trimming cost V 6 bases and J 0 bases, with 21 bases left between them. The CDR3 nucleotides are TGTGCCAGCAGCTTAGATCCAGGGGGAGGGCCCTCCTACAATGAGCAGTTCTTC. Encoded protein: CASSLDPGGGPSYNEQFF.

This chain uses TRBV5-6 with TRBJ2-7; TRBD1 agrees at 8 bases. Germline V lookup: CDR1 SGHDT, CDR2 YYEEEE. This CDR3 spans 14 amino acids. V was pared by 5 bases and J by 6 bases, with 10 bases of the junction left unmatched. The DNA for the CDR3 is TGTGCCAGCAGTGAAGGGCAGGGGGCCGGCGAGCAGTACTTC. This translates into CASSEGQGAGEQYF.

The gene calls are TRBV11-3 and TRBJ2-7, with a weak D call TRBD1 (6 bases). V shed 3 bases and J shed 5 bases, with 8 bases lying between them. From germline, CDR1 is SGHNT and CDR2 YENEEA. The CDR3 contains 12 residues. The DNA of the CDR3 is TGTGCCAGCAGCTTCCCAGGGGACGAGCAGTACTTC. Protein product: CASSFPGDEQYF.

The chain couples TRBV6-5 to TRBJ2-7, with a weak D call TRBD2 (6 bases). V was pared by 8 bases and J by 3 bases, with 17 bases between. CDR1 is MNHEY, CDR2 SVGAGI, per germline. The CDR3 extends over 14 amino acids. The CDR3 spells CASSTGGPYYEQYF. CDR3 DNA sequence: TGTGCCAGCTCTACAGGAGGGCCATACTACGAGCAGTACTTC.

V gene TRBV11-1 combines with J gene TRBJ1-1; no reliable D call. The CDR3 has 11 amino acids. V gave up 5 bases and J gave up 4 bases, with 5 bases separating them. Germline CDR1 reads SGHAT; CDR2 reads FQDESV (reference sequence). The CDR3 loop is CASSPPTEAFF. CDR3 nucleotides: TGTGCCAGCAGCCCGCCCACTGAAGCTTTCTTT. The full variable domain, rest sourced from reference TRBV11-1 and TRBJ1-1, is EAEVAQSPRYKITEKSQAVAFWCDPISGHATLYWYRQILGQGPELLVQFQDESVVDDSQLPKDRFSAERLKGVDSTLKIQPAELGDSAMYLCASSPPTEAFFGQGTRLTVV.

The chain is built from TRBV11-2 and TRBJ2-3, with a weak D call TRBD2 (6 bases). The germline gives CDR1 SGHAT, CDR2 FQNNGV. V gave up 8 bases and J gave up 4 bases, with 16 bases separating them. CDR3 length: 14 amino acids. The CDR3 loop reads CASSGDPGPDTQYF. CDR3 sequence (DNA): TGTGCCAGCTCGGGGGACCCTGGCCCAGATACGCAGTATTTT.

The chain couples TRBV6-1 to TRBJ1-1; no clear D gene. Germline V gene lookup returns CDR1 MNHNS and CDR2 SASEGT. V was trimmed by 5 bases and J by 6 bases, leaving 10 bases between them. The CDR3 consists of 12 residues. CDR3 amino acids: CASSPATAEAFF. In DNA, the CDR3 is TGTGCCAGCAGTCCCGCTACCGCTGAAGCTTTCTTT.

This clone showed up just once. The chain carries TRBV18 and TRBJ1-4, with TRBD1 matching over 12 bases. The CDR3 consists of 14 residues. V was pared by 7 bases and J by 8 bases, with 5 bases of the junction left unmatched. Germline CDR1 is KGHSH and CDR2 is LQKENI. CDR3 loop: CASWTGTGGEKLFF. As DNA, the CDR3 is TGTGCCAGCTGGACCGGGACAGGGGGCGAAAAACTGTTTTTT. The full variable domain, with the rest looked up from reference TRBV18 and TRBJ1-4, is NAGVMQNPRHLVRRRGQEARLRCSPMKGHSHVYWYRQLPEEGLKFMVYLQKENIIDESGMPKERFSAEFPKEGPSILRIQQVVRGDSAAYFCASWTGTGGEKLFFGSGTQLSVL.

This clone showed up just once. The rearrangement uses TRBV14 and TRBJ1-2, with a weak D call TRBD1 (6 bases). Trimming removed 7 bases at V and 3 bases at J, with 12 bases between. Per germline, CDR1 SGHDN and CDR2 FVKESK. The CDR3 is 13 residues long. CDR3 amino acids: CASTRTADYGYTF. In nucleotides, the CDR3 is TGTGCCAGCACCAGGACAGCGGACTATGGCTACACCTTC.

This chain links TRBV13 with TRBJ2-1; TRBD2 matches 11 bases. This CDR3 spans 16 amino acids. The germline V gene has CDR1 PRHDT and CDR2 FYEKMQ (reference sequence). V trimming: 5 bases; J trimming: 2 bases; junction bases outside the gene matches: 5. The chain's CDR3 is CASSPRTSGPYNEQFF. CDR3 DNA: TGTGCCAGCAGCCCCCGGACTAGCGGGCCCTACAATGAGCAGTTCTTC.

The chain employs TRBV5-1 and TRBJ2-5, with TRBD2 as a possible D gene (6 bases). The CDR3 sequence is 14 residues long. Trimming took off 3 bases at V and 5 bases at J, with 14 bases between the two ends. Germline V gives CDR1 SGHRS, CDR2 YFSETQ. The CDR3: CASSYDTGGETQYF. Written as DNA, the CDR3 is TGCGCCAGCAGCTACGATACAGGAGGGGAGACCCAGTACTTC.

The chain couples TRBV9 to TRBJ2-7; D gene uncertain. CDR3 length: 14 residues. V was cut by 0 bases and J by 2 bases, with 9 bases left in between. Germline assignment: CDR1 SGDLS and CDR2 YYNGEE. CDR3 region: CASSVGRSPYEQYF. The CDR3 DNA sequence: TGTGCCAGCAGCGTAGGCCGGAGCCCCTACGAGCAGTACTTC.

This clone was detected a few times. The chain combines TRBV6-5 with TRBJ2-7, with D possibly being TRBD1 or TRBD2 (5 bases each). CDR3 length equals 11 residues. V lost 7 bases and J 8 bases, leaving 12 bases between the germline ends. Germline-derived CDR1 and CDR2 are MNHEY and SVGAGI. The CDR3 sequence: CASIRGTQQYF. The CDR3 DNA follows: TGTGCCAGCATTCGAGGGACCCAGCAGTACTTC.

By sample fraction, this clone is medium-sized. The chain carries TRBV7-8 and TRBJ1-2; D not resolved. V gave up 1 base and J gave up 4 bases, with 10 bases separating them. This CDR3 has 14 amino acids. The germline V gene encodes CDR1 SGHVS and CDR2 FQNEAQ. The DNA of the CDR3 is TGTGCCAGCAGCTTAGTTCCGGGTACCTATGGCTACACCTTC. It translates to CASSLVPGTYGYTF.

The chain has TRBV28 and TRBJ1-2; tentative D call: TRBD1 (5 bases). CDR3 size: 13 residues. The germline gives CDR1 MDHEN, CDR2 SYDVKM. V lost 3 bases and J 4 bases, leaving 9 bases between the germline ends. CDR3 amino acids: CASSFGGLYGYTF. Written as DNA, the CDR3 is TGTGCCAGCAGTTTTGGGGGACTCTATGGCTACACCTTC.

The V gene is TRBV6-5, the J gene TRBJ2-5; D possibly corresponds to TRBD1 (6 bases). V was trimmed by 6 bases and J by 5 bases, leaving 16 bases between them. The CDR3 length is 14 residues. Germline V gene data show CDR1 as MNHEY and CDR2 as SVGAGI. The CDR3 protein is CASSFSGAGETQYF. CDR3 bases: TGTGCCAGCAGCTTCTCAGGGGCGGGTGAGACCCAGTACTTC.

This CDR3 is CASSVESGAYNEQFF. The CDR3 DNA follows: TGTGCCAGCAGCGTAGAAAGCGGGGCCTACAATGAGCAGTTCTTC. The chain links TRBV9 to TRBJ2-1, with 7 bases lining up with TRBD2. This CDR3 is built from 15 residues. With 0 bases clipped from V and 2 bases from J, the junction kept 2 bases outside the gene matches. From germline, CDR1 is SGDLS and CDR2 YYNGEE.

CDR3 nucleotide sequence: TGTGCCAGCAGACACGACAGGGGTTACACCTTC. Protein: CASRHDRGYTF. This rearrangement joins TRBV28 to TRBJ1-2; 8 nucleotides line up with TRBD1. Germline CDR1 reads MDHEN; CDR2 reads SYDVKM. Germline trimming cut 6 bases from V and 11 bases from J; bases unmatched to any gene: 5. CDR3 length: 11 amino acids.

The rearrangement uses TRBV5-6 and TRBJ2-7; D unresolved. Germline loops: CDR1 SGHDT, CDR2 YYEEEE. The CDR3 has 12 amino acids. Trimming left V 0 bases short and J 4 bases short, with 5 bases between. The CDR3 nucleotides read TGTGCCAGCAGCTTGGGTATTTACGAGCAGTACTTC. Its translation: CASSLGIYEQYF.

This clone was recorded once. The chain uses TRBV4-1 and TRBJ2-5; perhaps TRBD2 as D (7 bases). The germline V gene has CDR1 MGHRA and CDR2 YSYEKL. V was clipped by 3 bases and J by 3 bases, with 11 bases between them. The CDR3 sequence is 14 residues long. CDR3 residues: CASSQGAGEETQYF. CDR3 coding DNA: TGCGCCAGCAGCCAGGGGGCGGGAGAAGAGACCCAGTACTTC.

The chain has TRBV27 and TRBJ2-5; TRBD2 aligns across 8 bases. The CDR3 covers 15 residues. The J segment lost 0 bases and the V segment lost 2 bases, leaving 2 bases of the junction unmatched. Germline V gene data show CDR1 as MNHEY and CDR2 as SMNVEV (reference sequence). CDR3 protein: CASSLSGGYQETQYF. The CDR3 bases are TGTGCCAGCAGTTTAAGCGGGGGCTACCAAGAGACCCAGTACTTC.

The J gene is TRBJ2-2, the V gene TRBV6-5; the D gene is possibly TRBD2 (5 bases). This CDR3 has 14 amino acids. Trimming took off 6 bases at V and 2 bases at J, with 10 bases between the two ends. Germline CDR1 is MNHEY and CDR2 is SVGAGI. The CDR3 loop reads CASRNGINTGELFF. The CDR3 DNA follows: TGTGCCAGCAGGAACGGGATAAACACCGGGGAGCTGTTTTTT.

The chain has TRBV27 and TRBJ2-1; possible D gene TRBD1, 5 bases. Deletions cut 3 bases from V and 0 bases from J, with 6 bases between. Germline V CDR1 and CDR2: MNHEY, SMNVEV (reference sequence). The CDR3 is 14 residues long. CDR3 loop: CASSFQGSYNEQFF. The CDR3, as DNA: TGTGCCAGCAGTTTTCAGGGCTCCTACAATGAGCAGTTCTTC.

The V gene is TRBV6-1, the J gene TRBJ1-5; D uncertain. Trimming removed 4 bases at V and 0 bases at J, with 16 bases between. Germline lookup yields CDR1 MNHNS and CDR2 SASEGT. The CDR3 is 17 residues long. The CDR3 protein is CASSAGPGPYSNQPQHF. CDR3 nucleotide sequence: TGTGCCAGCAGTGCCGGGCCCGGGCCTTATAGCAATCAGCCCCAGCATTTT.

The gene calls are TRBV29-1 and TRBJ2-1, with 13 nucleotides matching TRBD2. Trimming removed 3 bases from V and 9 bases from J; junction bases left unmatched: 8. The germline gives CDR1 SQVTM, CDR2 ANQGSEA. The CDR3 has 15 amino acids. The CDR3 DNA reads TGCAGCGTTGAGTTTGGACTAGCGGGAGCTGGTGAGCAGTTCTTC. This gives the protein CSVEFGLAGAGEQFF.